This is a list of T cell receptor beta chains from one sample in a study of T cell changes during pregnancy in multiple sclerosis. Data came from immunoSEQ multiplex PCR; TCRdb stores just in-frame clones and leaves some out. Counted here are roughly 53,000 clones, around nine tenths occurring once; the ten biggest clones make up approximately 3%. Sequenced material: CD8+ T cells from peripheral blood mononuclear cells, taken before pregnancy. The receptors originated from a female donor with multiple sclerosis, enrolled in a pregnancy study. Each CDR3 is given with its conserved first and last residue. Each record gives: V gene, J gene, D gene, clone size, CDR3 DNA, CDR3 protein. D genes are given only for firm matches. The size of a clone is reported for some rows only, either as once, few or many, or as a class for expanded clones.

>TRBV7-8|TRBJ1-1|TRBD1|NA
TGTGCCAGCAGCCCCGTAGGACAGGGGCGAACCGAAGCTTTCTTT
CASSPVGQGRTEAFF
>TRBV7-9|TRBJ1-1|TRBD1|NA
TGTGCCAGCATCCGGACAGGGTCTTTCCCTGAAGCTTTCTTT
CASIRTGSFPEAFF
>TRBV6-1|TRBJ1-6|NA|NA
TGTGCCAGCAGTGGAGACACTGCATATTCACCCCTCCACTTT
CASSGDTAYSPLHF
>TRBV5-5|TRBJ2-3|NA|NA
TGTGCCAGCAGCTTTCTCTCAGATACGCAGTATTTT
CASSFLSDTQYF
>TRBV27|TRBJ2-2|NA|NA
TGTGCCAGCAGTTTAACCTCGACCCTAGGGGCCGGGGAGCTGTTTTTT
CASSLTSTLGAGELFF
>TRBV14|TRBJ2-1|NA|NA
TGTGCCAGCAGCCAAGGAGGACGGGGGAAGTTCTTC
CASSQGGRGKFF
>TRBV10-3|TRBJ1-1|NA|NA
TGTGCCATCAGTGACAGGGGAGGGACTGAAGCTTTCTTT
CAISDRGGTEAFF
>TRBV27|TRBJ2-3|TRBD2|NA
TGTGCCAGCAGTTTCCTCAGACTAGCGGGGAGCACAGATACGCAGTATTTT
CASSFLRLAGSTDTQYF
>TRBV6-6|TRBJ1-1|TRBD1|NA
TGTGCCAGCGGGTTGGTAGGTGACAGGGACACTGAAGCTTTCTTT
CASGLVGDRDTEAFF
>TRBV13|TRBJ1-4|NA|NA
TGTGCCAGCAGCTCCCGGGAGTCTAATGAAAAACTGTTTTTT
CASSSRESNEKLFF
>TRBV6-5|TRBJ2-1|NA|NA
TGTGCCAGCGCCCAGGGTAATGCATACAATGAGCAGTTCTTC
CASAQGNAYNEQFF
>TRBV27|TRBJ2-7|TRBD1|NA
TGTGCCAGCAGTTCCGGGACAGGGTACCACGAGCAGTACTTC
CASSSGTGYHEQYF
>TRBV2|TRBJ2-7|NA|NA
TGTGCCAGCATGATGTCTAGCTCCTACGAGCAGTACTTC
CASMMSSSYEQYF
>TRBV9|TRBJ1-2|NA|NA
TGTGCCAGCAGCGTAAAGGGGATCGACTATGGCTACACCTTC
CASSVKGIDYGYTF
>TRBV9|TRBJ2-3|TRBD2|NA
TGTGCCAGCAGCCGGGGGGATAGCGGGGGCCAGTATTTT
CASSRGDSGGQYF
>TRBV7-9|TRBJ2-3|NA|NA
TGTGCCAGCAGCTTAAGTATGGGGCGGAGAGATACGCAGTATTTT
CASSLSMGRRDTQYF
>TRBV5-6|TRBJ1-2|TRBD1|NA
TGTGCCAGCAGCCCGGGCTCGACAGGGGTTGGCTACACCTTC
CASSPGSTGVGYTF
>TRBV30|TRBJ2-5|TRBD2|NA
TGTGCCTGGAGTGTAAGGGTTAGCGGGGGCCTACGAGAGACCCAGTACTTC
CAWSVRVSGGLRETQYF
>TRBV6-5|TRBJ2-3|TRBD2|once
TGTGCCAGCAGCACGGGGGGAACAGATACGCAGTATTTT
CASSTGGTDTQYF
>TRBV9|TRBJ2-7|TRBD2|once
TGTGCCAGCAGCGCGCAGGGACTAGCGGGGGAATACGAGCAGTACTTC
CASSAQGLAGEYEQYF
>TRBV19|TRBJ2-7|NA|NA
TGTGCCAGTAGTCCCCGGGGAGGCGAGCAGTACTTC
CASSPRGGEQYF
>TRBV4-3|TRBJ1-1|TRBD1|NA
TGCGCCAGCAGCCAACATGGACAGGGGGCGCGAGGCACTGAAGCTTTCTTT
CASSQHGQGARGTEAFF
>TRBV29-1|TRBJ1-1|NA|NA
TGCAGCGCTCCGGGAGGGAACACTGAAGCTTTCTTT
CSAPGGNTEAFF
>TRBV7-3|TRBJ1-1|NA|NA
TGTGCCAGCAGCCCTGGGGGGGAGACTGAAGCTTTCTTT
CASSPGGETEAFF
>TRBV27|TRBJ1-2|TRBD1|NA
TGTGCCAGCAGTTCCGGACAGGGACCCTATGGCTACACCTTC
CASSSGQGPYGYTF
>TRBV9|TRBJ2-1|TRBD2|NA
TGTGCCAGCAGCCTCAACTCGCTAGCGGGGATCAATGAGCAGTTCTTC
CASSLNSLAGINEQFF
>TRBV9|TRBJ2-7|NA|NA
TGTGCCAGCAGCGAGGGGGTCTCCTACGAGCAGTACTTC
CASSEGVSYEQYF
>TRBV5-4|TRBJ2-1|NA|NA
TGTGCCAGCAGCGGGAACGACGGACACCACAATGAGCAGTTCTTC
CASSGNDGHHNEQFF
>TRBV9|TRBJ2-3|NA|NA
TGTGCCAGCAACACCGGGTTACCCACAGATACGCAGTATTTT
CASNTGLPTDTQYF
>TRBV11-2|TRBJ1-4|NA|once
TGTGCCAGCAGCTTAGGGGGGGGAACAGGAAAACTGTTTTTT
CASSLGGGTGKLFF
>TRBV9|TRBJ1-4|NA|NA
TGTGCCAGCAGCGGTGACAACGCAACTAATGAAAAACTGTTTTTT
CASSGDNATNEKLFF
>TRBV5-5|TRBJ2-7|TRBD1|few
TGTGCCAGCAGCTTGGGTCCAGGGGGCTCCTACGAGCAGTACTTC
CASSLGPGGSYEQYF
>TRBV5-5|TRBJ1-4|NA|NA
TGTGCCAGCAGCTTGGCCCGTTCTAATGAAAAACTGTTTTTT
CASSLARSNEKLFF
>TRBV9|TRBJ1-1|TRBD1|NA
TGTGCCAGCAGCGTAGGGGACAGGGCGGGGACTGAAGCTTTCTTT
CASSVGDRAGTEAFF